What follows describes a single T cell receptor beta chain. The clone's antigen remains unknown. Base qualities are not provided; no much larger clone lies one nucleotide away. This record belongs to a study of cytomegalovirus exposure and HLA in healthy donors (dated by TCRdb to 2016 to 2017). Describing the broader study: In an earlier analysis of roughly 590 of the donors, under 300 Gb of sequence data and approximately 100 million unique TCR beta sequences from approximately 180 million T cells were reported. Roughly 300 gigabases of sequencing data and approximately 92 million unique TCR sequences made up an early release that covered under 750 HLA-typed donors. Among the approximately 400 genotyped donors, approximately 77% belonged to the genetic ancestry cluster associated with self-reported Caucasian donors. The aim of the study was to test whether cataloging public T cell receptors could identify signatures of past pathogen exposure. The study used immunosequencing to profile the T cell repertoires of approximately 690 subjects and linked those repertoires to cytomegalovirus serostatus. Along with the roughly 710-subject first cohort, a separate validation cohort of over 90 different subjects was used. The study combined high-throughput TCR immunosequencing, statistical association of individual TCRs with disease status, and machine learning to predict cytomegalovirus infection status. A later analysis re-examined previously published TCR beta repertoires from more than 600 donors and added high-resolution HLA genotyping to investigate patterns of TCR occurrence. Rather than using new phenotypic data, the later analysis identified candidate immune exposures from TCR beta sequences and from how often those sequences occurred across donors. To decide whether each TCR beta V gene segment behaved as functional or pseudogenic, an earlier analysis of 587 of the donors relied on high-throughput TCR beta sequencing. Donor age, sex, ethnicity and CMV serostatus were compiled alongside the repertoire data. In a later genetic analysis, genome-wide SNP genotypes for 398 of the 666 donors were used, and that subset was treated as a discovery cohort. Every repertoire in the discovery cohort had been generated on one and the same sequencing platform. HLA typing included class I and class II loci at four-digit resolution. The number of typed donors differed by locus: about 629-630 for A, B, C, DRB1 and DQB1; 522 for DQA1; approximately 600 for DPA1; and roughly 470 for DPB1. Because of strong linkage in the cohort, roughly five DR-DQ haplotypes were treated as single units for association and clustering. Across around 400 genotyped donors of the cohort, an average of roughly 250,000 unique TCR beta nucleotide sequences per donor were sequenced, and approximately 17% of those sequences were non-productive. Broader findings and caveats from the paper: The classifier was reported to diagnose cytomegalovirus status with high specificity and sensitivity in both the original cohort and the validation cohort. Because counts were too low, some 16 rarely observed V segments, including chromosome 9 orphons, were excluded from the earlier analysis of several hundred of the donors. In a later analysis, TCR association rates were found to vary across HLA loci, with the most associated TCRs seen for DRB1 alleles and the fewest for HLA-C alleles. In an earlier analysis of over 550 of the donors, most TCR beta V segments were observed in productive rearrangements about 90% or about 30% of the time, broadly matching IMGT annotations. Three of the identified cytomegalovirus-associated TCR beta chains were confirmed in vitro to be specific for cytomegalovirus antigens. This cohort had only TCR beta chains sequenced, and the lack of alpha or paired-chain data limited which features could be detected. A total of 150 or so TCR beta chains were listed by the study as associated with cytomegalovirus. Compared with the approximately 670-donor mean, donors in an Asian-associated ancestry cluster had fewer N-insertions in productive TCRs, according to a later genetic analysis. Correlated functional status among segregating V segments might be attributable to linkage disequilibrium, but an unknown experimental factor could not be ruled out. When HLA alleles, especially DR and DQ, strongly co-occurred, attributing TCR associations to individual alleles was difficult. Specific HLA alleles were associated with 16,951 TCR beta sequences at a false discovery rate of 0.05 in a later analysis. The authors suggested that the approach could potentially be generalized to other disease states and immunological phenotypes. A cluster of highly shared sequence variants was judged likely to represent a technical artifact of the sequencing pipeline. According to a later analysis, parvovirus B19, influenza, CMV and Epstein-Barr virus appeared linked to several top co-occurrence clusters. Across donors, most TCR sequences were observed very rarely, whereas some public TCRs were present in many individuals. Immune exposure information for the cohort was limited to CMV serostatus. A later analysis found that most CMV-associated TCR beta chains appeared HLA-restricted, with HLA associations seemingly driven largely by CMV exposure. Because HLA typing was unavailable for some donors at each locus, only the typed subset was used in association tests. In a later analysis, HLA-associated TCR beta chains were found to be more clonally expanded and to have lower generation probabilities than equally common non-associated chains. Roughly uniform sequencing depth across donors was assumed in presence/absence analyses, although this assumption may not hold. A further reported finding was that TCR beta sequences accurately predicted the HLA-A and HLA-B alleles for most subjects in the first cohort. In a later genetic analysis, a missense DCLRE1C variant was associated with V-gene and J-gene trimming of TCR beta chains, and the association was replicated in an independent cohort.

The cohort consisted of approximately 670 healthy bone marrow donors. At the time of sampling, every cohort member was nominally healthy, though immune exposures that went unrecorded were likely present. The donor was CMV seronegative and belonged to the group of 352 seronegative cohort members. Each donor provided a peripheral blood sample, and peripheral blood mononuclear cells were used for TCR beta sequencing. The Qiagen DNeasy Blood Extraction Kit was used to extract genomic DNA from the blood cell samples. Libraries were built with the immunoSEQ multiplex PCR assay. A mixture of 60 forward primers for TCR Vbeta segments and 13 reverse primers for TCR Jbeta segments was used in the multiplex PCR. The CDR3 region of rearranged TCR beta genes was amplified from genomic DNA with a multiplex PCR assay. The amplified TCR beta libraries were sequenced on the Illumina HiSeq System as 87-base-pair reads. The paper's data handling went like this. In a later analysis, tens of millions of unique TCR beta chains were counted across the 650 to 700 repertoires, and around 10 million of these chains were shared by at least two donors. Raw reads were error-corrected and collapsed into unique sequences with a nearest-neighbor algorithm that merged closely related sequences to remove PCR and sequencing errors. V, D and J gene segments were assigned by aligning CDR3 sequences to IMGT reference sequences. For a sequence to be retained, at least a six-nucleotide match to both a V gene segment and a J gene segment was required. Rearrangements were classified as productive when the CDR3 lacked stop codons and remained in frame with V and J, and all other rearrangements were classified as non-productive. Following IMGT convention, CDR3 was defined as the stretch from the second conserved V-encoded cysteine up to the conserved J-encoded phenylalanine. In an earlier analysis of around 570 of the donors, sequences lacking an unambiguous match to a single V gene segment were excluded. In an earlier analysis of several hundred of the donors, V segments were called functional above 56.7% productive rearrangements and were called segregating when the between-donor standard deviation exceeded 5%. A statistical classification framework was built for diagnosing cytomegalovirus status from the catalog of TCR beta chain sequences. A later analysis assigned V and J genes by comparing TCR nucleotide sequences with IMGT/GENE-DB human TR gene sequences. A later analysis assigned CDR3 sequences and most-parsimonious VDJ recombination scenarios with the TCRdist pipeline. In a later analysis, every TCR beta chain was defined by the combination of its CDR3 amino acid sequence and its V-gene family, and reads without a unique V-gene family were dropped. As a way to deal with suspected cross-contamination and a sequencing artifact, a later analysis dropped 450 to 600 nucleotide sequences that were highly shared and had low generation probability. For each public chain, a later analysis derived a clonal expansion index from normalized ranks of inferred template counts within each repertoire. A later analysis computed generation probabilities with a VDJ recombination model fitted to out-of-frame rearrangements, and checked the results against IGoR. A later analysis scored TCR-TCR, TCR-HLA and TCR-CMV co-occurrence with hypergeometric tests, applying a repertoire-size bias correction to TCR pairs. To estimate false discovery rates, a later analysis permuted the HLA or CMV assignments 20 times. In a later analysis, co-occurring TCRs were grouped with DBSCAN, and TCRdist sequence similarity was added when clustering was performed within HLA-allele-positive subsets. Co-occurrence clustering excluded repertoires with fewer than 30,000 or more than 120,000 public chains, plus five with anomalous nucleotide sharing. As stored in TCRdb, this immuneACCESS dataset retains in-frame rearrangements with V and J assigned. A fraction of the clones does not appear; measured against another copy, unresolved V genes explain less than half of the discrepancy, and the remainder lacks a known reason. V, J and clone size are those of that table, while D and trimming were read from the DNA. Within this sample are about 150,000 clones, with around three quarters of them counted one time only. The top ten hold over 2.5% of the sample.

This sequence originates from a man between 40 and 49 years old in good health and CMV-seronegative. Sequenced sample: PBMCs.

The CDR3 here reads CASRGSGVADTQYF. The DNA is TGTGCCAGCCGCGGAAGCGGGGTAGCTGATACGCAGTATTTT. This sequence uses TRBV13 and TRBJ2-3; 7 bases in the middle match TRBD2. CDR1 and CDR2 are drawn from the germline V gene (reference sequence): PRHDT, FYEKMQ. For this chain, trimming is 8 bases at the V end and 6 bases at the J end, and the number of junction bases without a gene match is 11. Taken from cysteine to phenylalanine, the CDR3 has 14 residues. Only the CDR3 region is kept as DNA, spanning 42 bases read in frame from base 1.